These T cell receptor beta chains were read from a single sample in a study of blood T cell repertoires in COVID-19. Clones were read by immunoSEQ multiplex PCR, and TCRdb kept only the in-frame ones, dropping some. The sample has some 260,000 clones; 80% to 90% are singletons. The source material was PBMCs or T cells enriched from blood (not recorded which). Receptor source: a man aged 25-45 years with acute COVID-19. The CDR3 runs from the conserved cysteine through the conserved F or W. Some rows have no size entry. The others give once, few or many, or a class for an expanded clone.

J,size,V,CDR3
TRBJ2-2,NA,TRBV5-1,CASSSNAGATGELFF
TRBJ1-2,NA,TRBV5-1,CASTPGEGYGYTF
TRBJ2-3,NA,TRBV5-1,CASTDRLTDTQYF
TRBJ1-2,NA,TRBV6-5,CASSLNFRATYGYTF
TRBJ2-2,NA,TRBV5-1,CASSLVAGGNTGELFF
TRBJ1-4,once,TRBV5-4,CASSYRDRGGDEKLFF
TRBJ2-6,NA,TRBV6-1,CASSEGQGGANVLTF
TRBJ1-2,NA,TRBV5-1,CASSLATGTNYGYTF
TRBJ1-4,NA,TRBV29-1,CSVVFATNEKLFF
TRBJ2-2,NA,TRBV6-2/TRBV6-3,CASSSTAYTGELFF
TRBJ1-1,few,TRBV28,CASSRSGTGGFATEAFF
TRBJ2-2,NA,TRBV7-7,CASSLAPGTGELFF
TRBJ2-1,NA,TRBV6-2/TRBV6-3,CASSRGRGQSDEQFF
TRBJ1-2,NA,TRBV3-1/TRBV3-2,CASSPTGIPSYYGYTF
TRBJ2-2,NA,TRBV6-6,CASDRGPGELFF
TRBJ1-1,NA,TRBV19,CASSQRTGAAKAFF
TRBJ1-3,many,TRBV6-1,CASSENWQGSGNTIYF
TRBJ1-2,NA,TRBV19,CASSHRSTVTSGYTF
TRBJ1-5,NA,TRBV19,CASSVSLNQPQHF
TRBJ2-2,once,TRBV9,CASSVAGELFF
TRBJ1-1,NA,TRBV5-8,CASSPTGYTEAFF
TRBJ1-1,NA,TRBV3-1/TRBV3-2,CASSQEGGRTEAFF
TRBJ1-3,NA,TRBV18,CASSGGQISGNTIYF
TRBJ2-1,NA,TRBV24-1,CATSDFGLAGVYNEQFF
TRBJ2-2,NA,TRBV9,CASSARPGTGHTGELFF
TRBJ1-3,NA,TRBV6-5,CASSSWGGIGNTIYF